Listed below are T cell receptor beta chains from one sample, sequenced in a study of cytomegalovirus exposure and HLA in healthy donors. Produced via immunoSEQ multiplex PCR; TCRdb's table is partial and in-frame only. The repertoire holds 85,000 to 120,000 clones, with approximately 82% as singletons. The material sequenced was PBMCs. The source of these receptors is a middle-aged man in good health and CMV-seronegative. Both conserved end residues are part of each CDR3. A D gene is named only where the DNA matches it firmly. The listing skips clone size in some rows; elsewhere it reads once, few, many or a size class.

length	D	size	V	J	CDR3	DNA
16	NA	NA	TRBV9	TRBJ2-3	CASSVGGGGDTDTQYF	TGTGCCAGCAGCGTAGGGGGAGGCGGGGACACAGATACGCAGTATTTT
17	NA	NA	TRBV6-1	TRBJ1-3	CASSEALLQAAGNTIYF	TGTGCCAGCAGTGAAGCCCTCCTACAGGCTGCTGGAAACACCATATATTTT
17	NA	once	TRBV2	TRBJ2-1	CASSEALPSRPGDEQFF	TGTGCCAGCAGTGAAGCGCTTCCTAGCCGCCCTGGGGATGAGCAGTTCTTC
13	NA	NA	TRBV27	TRBJ1-1	CASRSDSQGPTFF	TGTGCCAGCAGGTCTGATTCACAGGGACCGACTTTCTTT
17	NA	NA	TRBV7-9	TRBJ1-3	CASSLVAGASSGNTIYF	TGTGCCAGCAGCTTAGTAGCAGGGGCCTCCTCTGGAAACACCATATATTTT
14	NA	NA	TRBV4-2	TRBJ2-1	CASSQDRRANEQFF	TGTGCCAGCAGCCAAGATAGGAGGGCGAATGAGCAGTTCTTC
16	NA	NA	TRBV11-1	TRBJ1-6	CASSLGASSYNSPLHF	TGTGCCAGCAGCTTAGGGGCGAGCTCCTATAATTCACCCCTCCACTTT
15	NA	few	TRBV7-3	TRBJ1-1	CASSPGWGGNAEAFF	TGTGCCAGCAGCCCAGGCTGGGGGGGAAACGCTGAAGCTTTCTTT
13	NA	NA	TRBV6-1	TRBJ2-7	CASRRQPYYEQYF	TGTGCCAGCAGGCGGCAGCCGTATTACGAGCAGTACTTC
15	TRBD1	NA	TRBV7-9	TRBJ2-7	CASSLAVGQVYEQYF	TGTGCCAGCAGCTTAGCCGTGGGACAGGTTTACGAGCAGTACTTC
15	NA	NA	TRBV5-4	TRBJ1-4	CASSWGRGTNEKLFF	TGTGCCAGCAGCTGGGGTAGGGGAACTAATGAAAAACTGTTTTTT
13	NA	NA	TRBV19	TRBJ2-5	CASSFLEPKTQYF	TGTGCCAGTAGTTTCCTAGAGCCGAAGACCCAGTACTTC
16	TRBD1	NA	TRBV7-8	TRBJ1-2	CASSLGGTGLGYGYTF	TGTGCCAGCAGCTTAGGAGGGACAGGGTTAGGCTATGGCTACACCTTC
12	TRBD1	NA	TRBV11-3	TRBJ2-7	CASSQGAYEQYF	TGTGCCAGCAGCCAGGGGGCCTACGAGCAGTACTTC
15	NA	NA	TRBV27	TRBJ2-3	CASSVLTTSTDTQYF	TGTGCCAGCAGCGTATTGACTACTAGCACAGATACGCAGTATTTT
17	TRBD2	NA	TRBV9	TRBJ2-2	CASSVGAAGLSTGELFF	TGTGCCAGCAGCGTAGGAGCAGCGGGGCTGAGCACCGGGGAGCTGTTTTTT
15	NA	NA	TRBV6-5	TRBJ2-2	CASSYRVSRTGELFF	TGTGCCAGCAGTTACCGTGTCTCTCGGACCGGGGAGCTGTTTTTT
13	TRBD1	NA	TRBV11-2	TRBJ1-1	CASSLDRQGKAFF	TGTGCCAGCAGCTTAGATCGACAGGGTAAAGCTTTCTTT
13	NA	NA	TRBV7-8	TRBJ2-7	CASSLIIGDEQYF	TGTGCCAGCAGCTTAATTATCGGGGACGAGCAGTACTTC
14	TRBD1	NA	TRBV4-3	TRBJ1-2	CASSQAGGVYGYTF	TGCGCCAGCAGCCAAGCAGGGGGCGTCTATGGCTACACCTTC
14	NA	NA	TRBV5-6	TRBJ2-7	CASSLVTVRYEQYF	TGTGCCAGCAGCTTAGTGACAGTTCGGTACGAGCAGTACTTC
13	NA	NA	TRBV2	TRBJ1-1	CASSAGYGTEAFF	TGTGCCAGCAGTGCGGGGTACGGCACTGAAGCTTTCTTT
15	NA	NA	TRBV14	TRBJ2-7	CASSQESHRTYEQYF	TGTGCCAGCAGCCAAGAGTCACACAGAACCTACGAGCAGTACTTC
14	TRBD2	NA	TRBV6-6	TRBJ2-7	CASSYERGIYEQYF	TGTGCCAGCAGTTACGAGCGGGGAATCTACGAGCAGTACTTC
14	NA	NA	TRBV19	TRBJ1-1	CASSPDWGNTEAFF	TGTGCCAGTAGTCCGGACTGGGGGAACACTGAAGCTTTCTTT
14	NA	NA	TRBV11-3	TRBJ2-5	CASSEGVARETQYF	TGTGCCAGCAGCGAGGGGGTGGCGCGAGAGACCCAGTACTTC
17	TRBD1	once	TRBV19	TRBJ2-6	CASSLGQGSSGANVLTF	TGTGCCAGTAGTCTGGGACAGGGTAGCTCTGGGGCCAACGTCCTGACTTTC
13	NA	NA	TRBV2	TRBJ2-7	CASRGDGGYEQYF	TGTGCCAGCAGGGGGGACGGGGGCTACGAGCAGTACTTC
12	NA	once	TRBV5-5	TRBJ2-7	CASSLERVEQYF	TGTGCCAGCAGCTTGGAGCGGGTCGAGCAGTACTTC
16	TRBD2	NA	TRBV9	TRBJ2-5	CASSAASGGAAETQYF	TGTGCCAGCAGCGCGGCTAGCGGGGGGGCCGCAGAGACCCAGTACTTC
18	NA	NA	TRBV12-2	TRBJ2-2	CASRLHGLAGPNTGELFF	TGTGCAAGTCGCTTACACGGACTAGCCGGGCCCAATACCGGGGAGCTGTTTTTT